The entry below gives a single T cell receptor (beta chain) sequence along with its context. The CDR3 runs to 14 residues. The V gene end was trimmed by 5 bases and the J gene end by 3 bases; junction bases not matched to a gene: 5. CDR1 is SGHRS and CDR2 is YFSETQ in the germline V gene. As originally analysed: Amplification from reference gene primers served as the basis for estimated nucleated cell counts. Sequencing was performed with immunoSEQ multiplex PCR; in TCRdb, only in-frame clones are kept and a portion is missing. V, J and clone size are taken as reported in that table, and D and trimming were inferred from the DNA itself. The data contain around 330,000 clones, approximately 88% of them singletons. The data were obtained in a study of blood T cell repertoires in COVID-19. Whole-study context: Donors in the United States, Italy and Spain gave samples during acute or convalescent COVID-19. T cells, B-cell-depleted T cells, or PBMCs supplied cDNA or gDNA.

The receptor comes from a woman aged 45-60 years with active or convalescent COVID-19. Sequenced sample: peripheral blood. The V gene is TRBV5-1, the J gene TRBJ2-7; 10 bases agree with TRBD1. CDR3 loop: CASSTGQGGYEQYF. The CDR3 DNA reads as TGCGCCAGCAGTACAGGACAGGGGGGCTACGAGCAGTACTTC.